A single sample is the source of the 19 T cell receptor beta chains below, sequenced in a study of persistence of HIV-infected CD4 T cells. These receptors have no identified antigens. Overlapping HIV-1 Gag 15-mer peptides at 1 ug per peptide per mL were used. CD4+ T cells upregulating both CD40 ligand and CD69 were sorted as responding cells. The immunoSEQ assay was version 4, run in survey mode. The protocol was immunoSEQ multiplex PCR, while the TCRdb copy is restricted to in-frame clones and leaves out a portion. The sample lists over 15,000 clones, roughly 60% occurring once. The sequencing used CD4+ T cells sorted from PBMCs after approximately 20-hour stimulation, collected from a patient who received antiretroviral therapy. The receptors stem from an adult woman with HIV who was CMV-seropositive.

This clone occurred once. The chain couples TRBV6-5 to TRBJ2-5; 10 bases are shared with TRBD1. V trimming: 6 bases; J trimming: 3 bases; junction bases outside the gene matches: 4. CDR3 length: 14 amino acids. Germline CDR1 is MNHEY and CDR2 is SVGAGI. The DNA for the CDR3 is TGTGCCAGCAGGATGGACAGGGGGGAAGAGACCCAGTACTTC. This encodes CASRMDRGEETQYF.

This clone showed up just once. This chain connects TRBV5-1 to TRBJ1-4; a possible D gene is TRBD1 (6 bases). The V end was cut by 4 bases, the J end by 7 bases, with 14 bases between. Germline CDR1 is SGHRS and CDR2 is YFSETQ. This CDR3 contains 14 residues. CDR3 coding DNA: TGCGCCAGCAGCCAAACAGGGAATCGTGAAAAACTGTTTTTT. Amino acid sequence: CASSQTGNREKLFF.

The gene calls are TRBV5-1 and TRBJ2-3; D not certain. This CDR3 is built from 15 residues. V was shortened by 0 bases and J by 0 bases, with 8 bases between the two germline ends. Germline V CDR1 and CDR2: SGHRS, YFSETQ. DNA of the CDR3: TGCGCCAGCAGCTTGGTCGACTTTAGCACAGATACGCAGTATTTT. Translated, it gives CASSLVDFSTDTQYF. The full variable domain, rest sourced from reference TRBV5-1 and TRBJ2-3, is KAGVTQTPRYLIKTRGQQVTLSCSPISGHRSVSWYQQTPGQGLQFLFEYFSETQRNKGNFPGRFSGRQFSNSRSEMNVSTLELGDSALYLCASSLVDFSTDTQYFGPGTRLTVL.

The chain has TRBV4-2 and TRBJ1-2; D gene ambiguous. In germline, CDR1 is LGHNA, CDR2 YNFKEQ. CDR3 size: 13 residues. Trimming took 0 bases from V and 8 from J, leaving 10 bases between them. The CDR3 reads CASSQDHGRGYTF. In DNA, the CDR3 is TGTGCCAGCAGCCAAGATCATGGACGCGGCTACACCTTC.

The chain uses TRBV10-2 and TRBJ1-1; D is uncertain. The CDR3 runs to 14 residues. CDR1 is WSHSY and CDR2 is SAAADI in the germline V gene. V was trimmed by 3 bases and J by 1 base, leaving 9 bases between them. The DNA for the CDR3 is TGCGCCAGCAGTGATGGACGGCCGAACACTGAAGCTTTCTTT. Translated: CASSDGRPNTEAFF.

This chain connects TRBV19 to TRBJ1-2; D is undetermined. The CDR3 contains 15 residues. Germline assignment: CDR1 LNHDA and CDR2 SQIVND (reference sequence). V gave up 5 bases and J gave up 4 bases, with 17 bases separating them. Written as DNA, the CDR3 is TGTGCCAGTAGTTTCGGACTCTCGTCGGCCTATGGCTACACCTTC. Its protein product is CASSFGLSSAYGYTF.

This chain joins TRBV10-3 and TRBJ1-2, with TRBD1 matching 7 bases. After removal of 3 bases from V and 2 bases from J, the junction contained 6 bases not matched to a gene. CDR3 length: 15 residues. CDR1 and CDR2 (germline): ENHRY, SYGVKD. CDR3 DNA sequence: TGTGCCATCAGTGAAGGGACAGCGCAAAACTATGGCTACACCTTC. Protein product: CAISEGTAQNYGYTF.

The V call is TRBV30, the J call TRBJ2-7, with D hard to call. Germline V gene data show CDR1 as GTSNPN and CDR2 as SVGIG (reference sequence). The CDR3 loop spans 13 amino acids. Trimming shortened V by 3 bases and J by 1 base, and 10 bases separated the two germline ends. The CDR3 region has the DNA TGTGCCTGGAGCTGGTCAGGATCCTACGAGCAGTACTTC. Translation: CAWSWSGSYEQYF.

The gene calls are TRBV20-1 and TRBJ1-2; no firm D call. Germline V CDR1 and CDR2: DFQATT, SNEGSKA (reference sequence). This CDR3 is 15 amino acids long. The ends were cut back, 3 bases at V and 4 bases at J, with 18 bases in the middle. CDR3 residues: CSASKRKEALYGYTF. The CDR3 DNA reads TGCAGTGCTAGTAAGAGAAAGGAGGCTCTCTATGGCTACACCTTC.

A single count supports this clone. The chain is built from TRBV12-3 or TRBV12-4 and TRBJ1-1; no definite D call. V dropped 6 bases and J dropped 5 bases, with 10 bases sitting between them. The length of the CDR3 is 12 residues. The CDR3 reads CASRPRATEAFF. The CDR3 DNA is TGTGCCAGCAGACCAAGGGCAACTGAAGCTTTCTTT.

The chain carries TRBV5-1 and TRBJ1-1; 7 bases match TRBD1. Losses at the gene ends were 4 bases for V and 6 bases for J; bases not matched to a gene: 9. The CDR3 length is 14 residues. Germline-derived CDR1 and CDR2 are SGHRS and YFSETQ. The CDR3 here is CASSPDRESAEAFF. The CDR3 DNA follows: TGCGCCAGCAGCCCTGACAGGGAGAGCGCTGAAGCTTTCTTT.

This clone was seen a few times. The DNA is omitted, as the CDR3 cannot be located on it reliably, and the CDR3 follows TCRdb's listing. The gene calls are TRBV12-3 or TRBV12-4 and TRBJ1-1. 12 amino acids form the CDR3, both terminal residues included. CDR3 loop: CASSFGAGRAFF.

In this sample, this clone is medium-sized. CDR3 DNA sequence: TGTGCCAGCAGCTTTCTGGACAGGGAGGCGGCTGAAGCTTTCTTT. The encoded protein is CASSFLDREAAEAFF. The chain has TRBV5-6 and TRBJ1-1; TRBD1 matches 8 bases. Germline loops: CDR1 SGHDT, CDR2 YYEEEE. The CDR3 runs 15 residues. J was trimmed by 6 bases and V by 2 bases; bases with no gene match: 9.

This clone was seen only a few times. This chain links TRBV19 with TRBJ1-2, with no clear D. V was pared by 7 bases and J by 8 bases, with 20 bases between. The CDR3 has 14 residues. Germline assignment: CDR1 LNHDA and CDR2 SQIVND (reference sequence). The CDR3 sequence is CASTSGGSSGGYTF. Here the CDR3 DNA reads TGTGCCAGTACCTCTGGAGGTTCATCGGGGGGCTACACCTTC.

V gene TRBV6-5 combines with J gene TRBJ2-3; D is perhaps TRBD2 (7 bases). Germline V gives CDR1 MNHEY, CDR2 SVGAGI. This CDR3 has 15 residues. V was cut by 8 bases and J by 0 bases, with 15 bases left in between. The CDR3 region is CASALGGGSTDTQYF. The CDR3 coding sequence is TGTGCCAGCGCCCTGGGGGGGGGCAGCACAGATACGCAGTATTTT.

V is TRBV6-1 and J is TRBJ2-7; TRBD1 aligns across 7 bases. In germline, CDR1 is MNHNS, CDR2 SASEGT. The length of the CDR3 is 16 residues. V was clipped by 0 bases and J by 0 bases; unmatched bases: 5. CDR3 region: CASSEAMGQSSYEQYV. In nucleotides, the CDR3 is TGTGCCAGCAGTGAAGCAATGGGACAGAGCTCCTACGAGCAGTACGTC.

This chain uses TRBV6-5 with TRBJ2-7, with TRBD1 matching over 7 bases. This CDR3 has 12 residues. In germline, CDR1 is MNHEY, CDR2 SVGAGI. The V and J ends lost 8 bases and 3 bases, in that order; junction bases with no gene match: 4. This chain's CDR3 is CASGAGGYEQYV. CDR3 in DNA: TGTGCCAGCGGAGCAGGGGGCTACGAGCAGTACGTC.

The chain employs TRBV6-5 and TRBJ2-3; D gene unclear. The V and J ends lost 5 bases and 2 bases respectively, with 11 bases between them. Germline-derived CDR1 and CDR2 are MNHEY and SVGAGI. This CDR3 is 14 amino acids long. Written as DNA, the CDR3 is TGTGCCAGCAGTCCAGCGCTAAACACAGATACGCAGTATTTT. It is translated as CASSPALNTDTQYF.

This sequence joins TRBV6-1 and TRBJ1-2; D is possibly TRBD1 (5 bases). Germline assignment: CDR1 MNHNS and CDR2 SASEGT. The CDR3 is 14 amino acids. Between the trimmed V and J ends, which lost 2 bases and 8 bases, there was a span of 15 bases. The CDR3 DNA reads TGTGCCAGCAGTGAATCTATCAACAGGAGGGGCTACACCTTC. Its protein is CASSESINRRGYTF.